The 20 T cell receptor beta chains in this list originate from one sample, sequenced in a study of breast tumors, draining lymph nodes, adjacent tissues. TCRdb reanalysed the multiplex PCR reads using MiXCR and keeps one entry per CDR3 protein. The table lists some 230,000 distinct CDR3 sequences, less than 45% of them singletons. Axillary draining lymph nodes of breast cancer patients supplied the node samples. Source material: axillary lymph node tissue. The receptors derive from a female donor with breast cancer. Some clones in this sample may be carry-over from other donors' samples.

This clonotype was observed at least ten times. The CDR3 DNA is TGTGCCAGCAGTATACGACAGTTTCGGGATGAGCAGTTCTTC. Its translation: CASSIRQFRDEQFF. The chain uses TRBV2 and TRBJ2-1, with D perhaps TRBD1 (5 bases). Deletions cut 5 bases from V and 8 bases from J, with 16 bases between. This CDR3 comprises 14 residues. Germline V lookup: CDR1 SNHLY, CDR2 FYNNEI.

This rearrangement joins TRBV12-3 or TRBV12-4 to TRBJ2-7; 10 bases are a match to TRBD2. The CDR3 length is 14 residues. The V gene end was trimmed by 7 bases and the J gene end by 2 bases; junction bases not matched to a gene: 5. The CDR3 is CASNFSGGAYEQYF. CDR3 sequence (DNA): TGTGCCAGCAATTTCAGCGGGGGGGCCTACGAGCAGTACTTC.

This clonotype appeared many times. The rearrangement links TRBV2 to TRBJ1-2, with unresolved D. Germline-derived CDR1 and CDR2 are SNHLY and FYNNEI. The CDR3 covers 14 residues. V was trimmed by 1 base and J by 7 bases, leaving 13 bases between them. CDR3 amino acids: CASSEEGIGLGYTF. The CDR3 DNA reads TGTGCCAGCAGTGAAGAGGGAATCGGGCTTGGCTACACCTTC.

This clonotype was seen at least ten times. This sequence joins TRBV3-1 and TRBJ2-7, with unresolved D. The V gene's germline CDR1 is LGHDT and CDR2 YNNKEL (reference sequence). The CDR3 length is 14 residues. V was clipped by 4 bases and J by 1 base, with 11 bases between them. The CDR3, as DNA: TGTGCCAGCAGCCTCGTCCCAGATTCCTACGAGCAGTACTTC. This encodes CASSLVPDSYEQYF.

This clonotype was seen a few times. The gene calls are TRBV12-3 or TRBV12-4 and TRBJ2-3; 10 positions match TRBD1. The CDR3 is 16 residues long. The junction had 18 bases not matched to a gene; V was cut back by 7 bases and J by 11 bases. CDR3 residues: CASTSTGTGDWDEQYF. The CDR3, as DNA: TGTGCCAGCACCTCCACCGGGACAGGGGATTGGGATGAGCAGTATTTT.

In its sample, this clonotype was seen many times. The rearrangement joins TRBV19 to TRBJ1-2, with 9 positions matching TRBD1. Looked up from germline, CDR1 is LNHDA and CDR2 is SQIVND (reference sequence). This CDR3 is built from 11 residues. The junction had 2 bases not matched to a gene; V was cut back by 10 bases and J by 5 bases. The CDR3 sequence is CATDRGYGYTF. The CDR3 DNA is TGTGCCACGGACAGGGGATATGGCTACACCTTC.

V gene TRBV25-1 combines with J gene TRBJ2-3; 10 nucleotides agree with TRBD2. The CDR3 consists of 15 residues. V was pared by 4 bases and J by 4 bases, with 5 bases of the junction left unmatched. CDR1 MGHDK and CDR2 SYGVNS come from the germline V gene. The CDR3 loop is CASSVLAGVADTQYF. The CDR3 region has the DNA TGTGCCAGCAGTGTTCTAGCGGGGGTCGCAGATACGCAGTATTTT. Using reference TRBV25-1 and TRBJ2-3 for the parts outside the CDR3, the full variable domain is EADIYQTPRYLVIGTGKKITLECSQTMGHDKMYWYQQDPGMELHLIHYSYGVNSTEKGDLSSESTVSRIRTEHFPLTLESARPSHTSQYLCASSVLAGVADTQYFGPGTRLTVL.

This chain connects TRBV6-5 to TRBJ2-7, with 7 bases lining up with TRBD1. V shed 4 bases, J shed 6 bases, and the junction held 6 bases outside the gene matches. CDR1 is MNHEY, CDR2 SVGAGI, per germline. This CDR3 has 13 residues. DNA for the CDR3: TGTGCCAGCAGTTTCACGACAGGGCGCGAGCAGTACTTC. It translates to CASSFTTGREQYF.

This clonotype was picked up many times. This chain uses TRBV19 with TRBJ1-4; D is ambiguous. The CDR3 loop spans 14 amino acids. From germline, CDR1 is LNHDA and CDR2 SQIVND (reference sequence). Deletions cut 4 bases from V and 8 bases from J, with 14 bases between. CDR3 in amino acids: CASSRAAGLEKLFF. DNA for the CDR3: TGTGCCAGTAGTAGGGCGGCGGGATTGGAAAAACTGTTTTTT.

This clonotype was detected once. The chain carries TRBV4-2 and TRBJ2-6; D gene ambiguous. The CDR3 is 16 amino acids. Germline V gene lookup returns CDR1 LGHNA and CDR2 YNFKEQ. V lost 0 bases to trimming and J lost 4 bases, with 10 bases between them. The CDR3 loop reads CASSQEIGFGANVLTF. The CDR3 DNA follows: TGTGCCAGCAGCCAAGAAATAGGGTTCGGGGCCAACGTCCTGACTTTC.

This clonotype was recorded at least ten times. V is TRBV20-1 and J is TRBJ2-7, with D possibly matching TRBD2 (5 bases). Trimming removed 7 bases at V and 0 bases at J, with 7 bases between. CDR3 length equals 11 residues. In germline, CDR1 is DFQATT, CDR2 SNEGSKA (reference sequence). DNA for the CDR3: TGCAGTGTCGCGGGCTCCTACGAGCAGTACTTC. This gives the protein CSVAGSYEQYF.

This clonotype was counted many times. The genes are TRBV2 and TRBJ1-4; D remains unclear. From germline, CDR1 is SNHLY and CDR2 FYNNEI. The V gene lost 2 bases and the J gene lost 4 bases, with 8 bases spanning the gap. The CDR3 has 14 residues. The DNA of the CDR3 is TGTGCCAGCAGTGAATTACGGAATAATGAAAAACTGTTTTTT. This sequence encodes CASSELRNNEKLFF.

At least ten counts were recorded for this clonotype. The chain links TRBV7-2 to TRBJ2-7, with D uncertain. Germline-derived CDR1 and CDR2 are SGHTA and FQGNSA. V shed 3 bases and J shed 1 base, with 7 bases lying between them. The CDR3 totals 13 residues. CDR3 region: CASSFGISYEQYF. CDR3 bases: TGTGCCAGCAGCTTCGGCATTTCCTACGAGCAGTACTTC.

This clonotype was detected many times. V and J are TRBV20-1 and TRBJ2-1; TRBD2 matches at 8 bases. Unmatched junction bases numbered 12, after V lost 1 base and J lost 7 bases. This CDR3 spans 16 amino acids. From germline, CDR1 is DFQATT and CDR2 SNEGSKA (reference sequence). The CDR3 protein is CSARAGGAGASNEQFF. For the CDR3, the DNA is TGCAGTGCTAGAGCGGGGGGGGCCGGGGCCTCAAATGAGCAGTTCTTC.

Many counts were recorded for this clonotype. The chain has TRBV3-1 and TRBJ2-5; 8 bases are a match to TRBD2. V gave up 1 base and J gave up 1 base; unmatched junction bases: 5. CDR1 is LGHDT, CDR2 YNNKEL, per germline (reference sequence). CDR3 size: 16 residues. CDR3 loop: CASSQVASGFQETQYF. CDR3 nucleotides: TGTGCCAGCAGCCAAGTAGCTAGCGGGTTCCAAGAGACCCAGTACTTC.

Concerning this clonotype itself: Given a much more abundant clone one base away, this may be a read error. The J gene is TRBJ2-7, the V gene TRBV20-1, with 7 bases matching TRBD1. Germline CDR1 DFQATT, CDR2 SNEGSKA (reference sequence). Trimming cost V 6 bases and J 6 bases; bases outside gene matches: 14. The CDR3 has 14 residues. The CDR3 DNA sequence: TGCAGTGCAACTGGGACAGCCTCGATCTCCGAGCAGTACTTC. It specifies CSATGTASISEQYF.

The gene calls are TRBV12-3 or TRBV12-4 and TRBJ2-1; possible D gene TRBD2, 5 bases. CDR3 length equals 16 residues. Trimming took 6 bases from V and 0 from J, leaving 15 bases between them. CDR3 loop: CASSLNGGGSYNEQFF. DNA of the CDR3: TGTGCCAGCAGCCTAAACGGAGGAGGCTCCTACAATGAGCAGTTCTTC.

Ten or more counts support this clonotype. V is TRBV7-9 and J is TRBJ2-7, with 7 bases that match TRBD1. The CDR3 length is 14 residues. V gave up 2 bases and J gave up 3 bases; unmatched junction bases: 4. Germline CDR1 reads SEHNR; CDR2 reads FQNEAQ (reference sequence). The CDR3 DNA reads TGTGCCAGCAGCTTAAGACAGGGCCACTACGAGCAGTACTTC. This gives the protein CASSLRQGHYEQYF.

This clonotype was detected a few times. The chain is built from TRBV27 and TRBJ1-6; TRBD1 matches 9 bases. Trimming cost V 7 bases and J 10 bases; bases outside gene matches: 8. Germline V gene data show CDR1 as MNHEY and CDR2 as SMNVEV (reference sequence). The CDR3 runs to 14 residues. CDR3 in DNA: TGTGCCAGCACCCCTGACAGGGGGTACTCACCCCTCCACTTT. Amino acids: CASTPDRGYSPLHF.

At least ten counts were recorded for this clonotype. The rearrangement joins TRBV12-3 or TRBV12-4 to TRBJ2-5; possibly TRBD2 for D (6 bases). This CDR3 has 13 residues. V lost 6 bases and J 5 bases, leaving 13 bases between the germline ends. The CDR3 here is CASSRDFWETQYF. The CDR3 bases are TGTGCCAGCAGCCGGGACTTCTGGGAGACCCAGTACTTC.